Presented here are 27 T cell receptor beta chains from one specimen sequenced in a study of shared clonotypes between healthy human individuals. The data were produced by immunoSEQ multiplex PCR, yet TCRdb's version contains in-frame clones alone and is incomplete. The sample includes 2.3 million or so clones, approximately 93% of them seen just once. Specimen: naive CD4+ T cells from PBMCs. The subset denotes: CD45RA+ positively selected. All receptors derive from a man younger than 35 in good health. Some clones in this sample may be carry-over from other donors' samples.

The CDR3 bases are TGCAGCGTTGAAGTCCCGGGGGAAGAGACCCAGTACTTC. Translated, it gives CSVEVPGEETQYF. The chain combines TRBV29-1 with TRBJ2-5; tentative D call: TRBD2 (6 bases). V dropped 1 base and J dropped 3 bases, with 9 bases sitting between them. This CDR3 has 13 residues. Germline assignment: CDR1 SQVTM and CDR2 ANQGSEA.

CDR3 residues: CASTREKAGANVLTF. CDR3 DNA sequence: TGTGCCAGCACCAGGGAGAAAGCTGGGGCCAACGTCCTGACTTTC. The chain couples TRBV21-1 to TRBJ2-6. TRBV21-1 is noted as a pseudogene. This CDR3 region has 15 residues.

This clone was counted between two and nine times. V gene TRBV14 combines with J gene TRBJ1-1; tentatively, D is TRBD1 (6 bases). The CDR3 is made up of 11 amino acids. The ends were cut back, 10 bases at V and 8 bases at J, with 14 bases in the middle. Germline loops: CDR1 SGHDN, CDR2 FVKESK. The CDR3 nucleotides read TGTGCCACCAGACAGGCCGGAGAAGCTTTCTTT. Its protein product is CATRQAGEAFF.

The V call is TRBV28, the J call TRBJ2-1; the match to TRBD1 covers 12 bases. CDR3 length: 16 amino acids. In germline, CDR1 is MDHEN, CDR2 SYDVKM. V lost 8 bases to trimming and J lost 6 bases; unmatched junction nucleotides: 11. CDR3 residues: CASHLRGTGGLNEQFF. The CDR3 DNA is TGTGCCAGCCACCTGCGAGGGACAGGGGGCCTCAATGAGCAGTTCTTC.

The chain links TRBV19 to TRBJ1-5, with 7 bases that match TRBD1. In germline, CDR1 is LNHDA, CDR2 SQIVND (reference sequence). J was trimmed by 3 bases and V by 2 bases; bases with no gene match: 7. This CDR3 is 16 amino acids long. CDR3 protein: CASSITRQGNNQPQHF. The CDR3 bases are TGTGCCAGTAGTATAACCCGACAGGGTAACAATCAGCCCCAGCATTTT.

CDR3 sequence (DNA): TGTGCCAGCAGCCCCGTTTTCGGAGGCAATCAGCCCCAGCATTTT. Amino acids: CASSPVFGGNQPQHF. J is TRBJ1-5 and V is TRBV14; D uncertain. This CDR3 is built from 15 residues. Germline V gene lookup returns CDR1 SGHDN and CDR2 FVKESK. V lost 4 bases and J 2 bases, leaving 12 bases between the germline ends. Full variable domain (rest looked up from reference TRBV14 and TRBJ1-5): EAGVTQFPSHSVIEKGQTVTLRCDPISGHDNLYWYRRVMGKEIKFLLHFVKESKQDESGMPNNRFLAERTGGTYSTLKVQPAELEDSGVYFCASSPVFGGNQPQHFGDGTRLSIL.

The chain is built from TRBV28 and TRBJ1-1; D gene unclear. The germline V gene has CDR1 MDHEN and CDR2 SYDVKM. The CDR3 is 11 residues long. Here the CDR3 DNA reads TGTGCTTTACCCGGGTCCACTGAAGCTTTCTTT. This gives the protein CALPGSTEAFF.

This chain links TRBV4-1 with TRBJ1-2, with D uncertain. Trimming removed 2 bases at V and 8 bases at J, with 21 bases between. CDR1 and CDR2 (germline): MGHRA, YSYEKL. The CDR3 is 16 residues long. DNA of the CDR3: TGCGCCAGCAGCCAAACCCCAGGACTCCCTGGAGGGGGCTACACCTTC. It is translated as CASSQTPGLPGGGYTF.

This clone occurred a few times. This sample also contains other DNA sequences that code for the same CDR3. The rearrangement links TRBV2 to TRBJ2-5; the D is unclear. This CDR3 is built from 11 residues. Germline values: CDR1 SNHLY, CDR2 FYNNEI. Trimming stripped 4 bases from V and 5 bases from J, with 5 bases between. The CDR3 DNA sequence: TGTGCCAGCAGTGGTGGGGAGACCCAGTACTTC. The encoded protein is CASSGGETQYF.

The genes are TRBV11-2 and TRBJ1-1; D ambiguous. The CDR3 sequence is 14 residues long. The V gene lost 4 bases and the J gene lost 1 base, with 10 bases spanning the gap. Looked up from germline, CDR1 is SGHAT and CDR2 is FQNNGV. CDR3 sequence: CASSSPNRNTEAFF. The CDR3 coding sequence is TGTGCCAGCAGCTCCCCCAACAGGAACACTGAAGCTTTCTTT. The full variable domain, rest sourced from reference TRBV11-2 and TRBJ1-1, is EAGVAQSPRYKIIEKRQSVAFWCNPISGHATLYWYQQILGQGPKLLIQFQNNGVVDDSQLPKDRFSAERLKGVDSTLKIQPAKLEDSAVYLCASSSPNRNTEAFFGQGTRLTVV.

The V call is TRBV7-2, the J call TRBJ2-4; unclear D gene. Looked up from germline, CDR1 is SGHTA and CDR2 is FQGNSA. The CDR3 is made up of 16 amino acids. The V and J ends lost 3 bases and 0 bases respectively, with 12 bases between them. The CDR3 spells CASSFFLGVAKNIQYF. Written as DNA, the CDR3 is TGTGCCAGCAGCTTTTTTTTGGGTGTAGCCAAAAACATTCAGTACTTC.

For this clone: Other DNA sequences within the sample encode an identical CDR3. The chain carries TRBV30 and TRBJ2-2; D unresolved. Trimming took off 0 bases at V and 3 bases at J, with 5 bases between the two ends. Germline V gene lookup returns CDR1 GTSNPN and CDR2 SVGIG (reference sequence). This CDR3 is built from 13 residues. CDR3 protein: CAWSVLDTGELFF. In DNA form, the CDR3 reads TGTGCCTGGAGTGTACTTGACACCGGGGAGCTGTTTTTT.

Regarding this clone: Other nucleotide sequences in the sample specify the same CDR3. The chain links TRBV5-1 to TRBJ1-2; D possibly corresponds to TRBD1 (5 bases). The V gene lost 0 bases and the J gene lost 4 bases, with 13 bases spanning the gap. From germline, CDR1 is SGHRS and CDR2 YFSETQ. The CDR3 covers 15 residues. CDR3 DNA sequence: TGCGCCAGCAGCTTGGAAGTTTCAGGGAGCTATGGCTACACCTTC. It specifies CASSLEVSGSYGYTF.

This clone was picked up a small number of times. The sample carries other DNA sequences with the same CDR3. The chain recombines TRBV2 with TRBJ1-5, with unresolved D. Per the germline V gene, CDR1 is SNHLY and CDR2 is FYNNEI. V lost 5 bases and J lost 1, with 6 bases in between. This CDR3 comprises 13 residues. CDR3 nucleotide sequence: TGTGCCAGCAGTCTCGACAGCAATCAGCCCCAGCATTTT. It yields the protein CASSLDSNQPQHF.

The gene calls are TRBV7-3 and TRBJ1-5; no reliable D call. The CDR3 covers 15 residues. Trimming cost V 2 bases and J 0 bases, with 8 bases left between them. Germline V lookup: CDR1 SGHTA, CDR2 FQGTGA. CDR3 region: CASSLGSASNQPQHF. The CDR3 DNA reads as TGTGCCAGCAGCTTAGGGTCGGCTAGCAATCAGCCCCAGCATTTT.

The sample holds one count of this clone. V usage is TRBV5-1 and J usage is TRBJ2-5, with D perhaps TRBD2 (6 bases). Trimming left V 0 bases short and J 1 base short, with 10 bases between. CDR1 and CDR2 from the germline V gene are SGHRS and YFSETQ. The CDR3 is 15 residues long. The DNA for the CDR3 is TGCGCCAGCAGCTTGGCCTCGGGGGTCCAAGAGACCCAGTACTTC. The encoded protein is CASSLASGVQETQYF.

This sequence joins TRBV5-1 and TRBJ1-2; TRBD1 might be the D (5 bases). The germline V gene encodes CDR1 SGHRS and CDR2 YFSETQ. This CDR3 spans 14 amino acids. V lost 4 bases and J lost 5, with 15 bases in between. This CDR3 is CASSPPTSGYGYTF. CDR3 DNA sequence: TGCGCCAGCAGCCCCCCTACCTCAGGGTATGGCTACACCTTC. The entire variable domain, with the rest obtained from reference TRBV5-1 and TRBJ1-2, is as follows: KAGVTQTPRYLIKTRGQQVTLSCSPISGHRSVSWYQQTPGQGLQFLFEYFSETQRNKGNFPGRFSGRQFSNSRSEMNVSTLELGDSALYLCASSPPTSGYGYTFGSGTRLTVV.

About this clone: Other nucleotide sequences from this sample produce the same CDR3. The V gene is TRBV28, the J gene TRBJ2-3; 10 nucleotides match TRBD2. Trimming at V came to 5 bases and at J to 3 bases, leaving 2 bases not matched to a gene. The CDR3 runs 14 residues. The germline V gene encodes CDR1 MDHEN and CDR2 SYDVKM. The CDR3 region is CASSPGLATDTQYF. The CDR3 coding sequence is TGTGCCAGCAGTCCGGGACTAGCGACAGATACGCAGTATTTT. Based on the CDR3 plus reference TRBV28 and TRBJ2-3, the full variable domain is DVKVTQSSRYLVKRTGEKVFLECVQDMDHENMFWYRQDPGLGLRLIYFSYDVKMKEKGDIPEGYSVSREKKERFSLILESASTNQTSMYLCASSPGLATDTQYFGPGTRLTVL.

The chain employs TRBV19 and TRBJ1-5; D is undetermined. CDR3 length: 15 amino acids. Germline values: CDR1 LNHDA, CDR2 SQIVND (reference sequence). V was shortened by 7 bases and J by 0 bases, with 13 bases between the two germline ends. The CDR3 DNA is TGTGCCAGTAATACGGCAGCATATAGCAATCAGCCCCAGCATTTT. Translated: CASNTAAYSNQPQHF.

The chain combines TRBV10-2 with TRBJ2-7; no clear D gene. CDR1 is WSHSY, CDR2 SAAADI, per germline. Trimming removed 3 bases from V and 3 bases from J, with 15 bases in between. This CDR3 comprises 15 residues. CDR3 residues: CASSEWTQPGYEQYF. The CDR3, as DNA: TGCGCCAGCAGTGAATGGACCCAACCTGGCTACGAGCAGTACTTC.

The chain has TRBV12-2 and TRBJ2-5; the table assigns TRBD2, which was not confirmed against the DNA. TRBV12-2 is classified as a pseudogene. This CDR3 comprises 15 residues. CDR3 protein: CASRPSGGEEETQYF. Here the CDR3 DNA reads TGTGCAAGTCGCCCAAGCGGAGGGGAGGAGGAGACCCAGTACTTC.

V is TRBV6-1 and J is TRBJ1-2, with D tentatively TRBD1 (5 bases). Between the trimmed V and J ends, which lost 6 bases and 8 bases, there was a span of 16 bases. The CDR3 spans 13 residues. Germline V lookup: CDR1 MNHNS, CDR2 SASEGT. In nucleotides, the CDR3 is TGTGCCAGCAGGGGGGGACGGGTCGAGGGCTACACCTTC. It codes for CASRGGRVEGYTF.

The rearrangement uses TRBV6-1 and TRBJ2-3; 11 positions agree with TRBD2. The CDR3 length is 16 residues. The germline V gene has CDR1 MNHNS and CDR2 SASEGT. After removal of 3 bases from V and 4 bases from J, the junction contained 6 bases not matched to a gene. The chain's CDR3 is CASSEPGLAAPDTQYF. CDR3 DNA sequence: TGTGCCAGCAGTGAGCCGGGACTAGCGGCCCCAGATACGCAGTATTTT.

This clone has just a few counts. CDR3 region: CATPWGGNTEAFF. CDR3 sequence (DNA): TGTGCCACCCCCTGGGGGGGGAACACTGAAGCTTTCTTT. V usage is TRBV6-4 and J usage is TRBJ1-1; D may be TRBD1 (5 bases). The length of the CDR3 is 13 residues. V shed 10 bases and J shed 1 base, with 13 bases lying between them. CDR1 is MRHNA, CDR2 SNTAGT, per germline.

The chain is built from TRBV7-2 and TRBJ1-1; the D gene is possibly TRBD1 (6 bases). This CDR3 is 15 amino acids long. Looked up from germline, CDR1 is SGHTA and CDR2 is FQGNSA. V lost 0 bases and J 8 bases, leaving 16 bases between the germline ends. The CDR3 DNA is TGTGCCAGCAGCTTAGCGCTAGGGGGGCTAGGGGAAGCTTTCTTT. Encoded protein: CASSLALGGLGEAFF. Using reference TRBV7-2 and TRBJ1-1 for the parts outside the CDR3, the full variable domain is GAGVSQSPSNKVTEKGKDVELRCDPISGHTALYWYRQSLGQGLEFLIYFQGNSAPDKSGLPSDRFSAERTGGSVSTLTIQRTQQEDSAVYLCASSLALGGLGEAFFGQGTRLTVV.

CDR3 bases: TGTGCCAGCAGTTTCCCGGACAGGGGATACGAGCAGTACTTC. The encoded protein is CASSFPDRGYEQYF. The V gene is TRBV28, the J gene TRBJ2-7; 9 nucleotides agree with TRBD1. V was pared by 3 bases and J by 4 bases, with 4 bases of the junction left unmatched. Germline CDR1 and CDR2: MDHEN and SYDVKM. The CDR3 has 14 amino acids. The full variable domain, in which reference TRBV28 and TRBJ2-7 provide the parts outside the CDR3, is DVKVTQSSRYLVKRTGEKVFLECVQDMDHENMFWYRQDPGLGLRLIYFSYDVKMKEKGDIPEGYSVSREKKERFSLILESASTNQTSMYLCASSFPDRGYEQYFGPGTRLTVT.

This clone was seen just once. The rearrangement uses TRBV4-2 and TRBJ2-3; D might be TRBD1 (6 bases). Per the germline V gene, CDR1 is LGHNA and CDR2 is YNFKEQ. V dropped 0 bases and J dropped 8 bases, with 18 bases sitting between them. This CDR3 has 16 residues. The chain's CDR3 is CASSQDRGRLQGTQYF. In DNA, the CDR3 is TGTGCCAGCAGCCAAGATAGGGGCCGTTTACAGGGTACGCAGTATTTT.